The entry below describes one TCR beta chain. These data come from a study of T cell responses to AZD1222 COVID-19 vaccine. The CDR3 runs to 13 residues. Deletions cut 3 bases from V and 10 bases from J, with 12 bases between. Germline V CDR1 and CDR2: MNHEY, SMNVEV (reference sequence). Clones were read by immunoSEQ multiplex PCR, and TCRdb kept only the in-frame ones, dropping some. The sample yields about 60,000 clones, roughly 84% seen once. The chain recombines TRBV27 with TRBJ1-4; D remains unclear. This sample comprised peripheral blood, obtained on day 0 of AZD1222 vaccination. The TCR sequence derives from an adult in good health. The DNA for the CDR3 is TGTGCCAGCAGTTTTGGAAATTATGGAAAACTGTTTTTT. Translating gives CASSFGNYGKLFF.